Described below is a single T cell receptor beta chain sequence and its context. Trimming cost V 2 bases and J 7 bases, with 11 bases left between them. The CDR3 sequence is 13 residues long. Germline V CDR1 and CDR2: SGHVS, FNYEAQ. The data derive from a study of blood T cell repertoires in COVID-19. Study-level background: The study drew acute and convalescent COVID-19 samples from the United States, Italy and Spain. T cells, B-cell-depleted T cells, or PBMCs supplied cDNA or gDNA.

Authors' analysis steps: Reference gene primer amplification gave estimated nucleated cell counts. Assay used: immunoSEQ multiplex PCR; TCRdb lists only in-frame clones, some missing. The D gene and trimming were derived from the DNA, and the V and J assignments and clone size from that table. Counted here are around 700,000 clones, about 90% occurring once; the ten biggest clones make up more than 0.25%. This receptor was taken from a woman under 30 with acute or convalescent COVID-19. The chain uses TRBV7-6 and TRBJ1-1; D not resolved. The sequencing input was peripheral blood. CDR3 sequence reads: CASSLLSGSEAFF. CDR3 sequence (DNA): TGTGCCAGCAGCTTATTGAGTGGGAGTGAAGCTTTCTTT.